This T cell receptor beta chain was obtained from a study of beta chain features in type 1 diabetes. Study-wide background: Patients shared similar age, gender and cell yields with healthy donors.

As concerns this clone: Its antigen is currently unknown.

TCRB transcripts that were expressed got sequenced, as all of the isolated RNA had been reverse transcribed. TCRdb's copy holds only in-frame clones and misses some; the assay was immunoSEQ multiplex PCR. The table lists 430,000 or so clones, 10% to 12% of them singletons. Study-level findings and limits: Shorter templates might be favored by PCR, equally in patients and controls.

Via CD45RO/CCR7/CD25/CD127/CD95/CD27, cells of the CD4+ naive, central memory, regulatory and stem cell-like memory subsets were sorted. V gave up 2 bases and J gave up 2 bases, with 8 bases separating them. Germline-derived CDR1 and CDR2 are SGDLS and YYNGEE. The CDR3 loop spans 14 amino acids. Sequenced sample: naive CD4+ T cells from blood. The rearrangement links TRBV9 to TRBJ1-5, with D unresolved. The source of this sequence is a woman aged 18-35 years in good health. The DNA of the CDR3 is TGTGCCAGCAGCGTTTCCTCAGGCAATCAGCCCCAGCATTTT. It specifies CASSVSSGNQPQHF.